This TCR beta chain came from a study of regulatory T cells in long-lasting Graves disease. Both iRepertoire HTBI primers and Arm-PCR of CDR3 regions were used to build the TCR beta libraries. TCRdb analysed the multiplex PCR reads with MiXCR anew, one entry per CDR3 protein. The table has about 420,000 distinct CDR3 sequences, about a sixth seen once; the top ten hold roughly 23%. This clonotype was picked up a small number of times. This CDR3 spans 14 amino acids. Trimming at V came to 6 bases and at J to 1 base, leaving 2 bases not matched to a gene. Per the germline V gene, CDR1 is MDHEN and CDR2 is SYDVKM. The time point denotes: newly diagnosed GD, antithyroid drugs for less than 3 months. The authors made the TCR library using RNA they extracted from PBMCs. Under American Thyroid Association guidelines, Graves' disease was diagnosed. These data also featured in a second study, about T cells in Graves' hyperthyroidism and ophthalmopathy.

The clonotype was recovered from a woman aged 18-29 years with Graves disease. The sequenced sample was peripheral blood mononuclear cells (PBMCs), obtained at new diagnosis, from a patient treated with antithyroid drugs. The J gene is TRBJ2-2, the V gene TRBV28; 7 nucleotides agree with TRBD1. Here the CDR3 reads CASRGTVNTGELFF. DNA for the CDR3: TGTGCCAGCAGAGGGACAGTGAACACCGGGGAGCTGTTTTTT.